These T cell receptor beta chains were read from a single sample in a study of shared clonotypes between healthy human individuals. The repertoire was sequenced with immunoSEQ multiplex PCR; TCRdb's copy has only in-frame clones and lacks some. The sample consists of around 240,000 clones, about 65% of them appearing once. Source material: memory CD4+ T cells sorted from blood. Receptors were obtained from a man aged 25 to 45 in good health. Each CDR3 is given with its conserved first and last residue.

J | V | CDR3
TRBJ2-5 | TRBV7-7 | CASSRTGTGVETQYF
TRBJ2-1 | TRBV27 | CASRWTGFDEQFF
TRBJ2-1 | TRBV11-3 | CASSLVVLAGVNSYNEQFF
TRBJ2-7 | TRBV7-8 | CASSTSGSHEQYF
TRBJ1-2 | TRBV5-4 | CASSLPDRALYGYTF
TRBJ2-1 | TRBV13 | CASSPPAGGVDNEQFF
TRBJ1-1 | TRBV23-1 | CASSQHGLRLGLNTEAFF
TRBJ2-7 | TRBV6-1 | CASNRGLYYEQYF
TRBJ2-3 | TRBV15 | CATIPFPGTGDTDTQYF
TRBJ2-7 | TRBV9 | CASSVEAGGGDEQYF
TRBJ2-1 | TRBV29-1 | CSVDGGPSYNEQFF
TRBJ2-5 | TRBV11-2 | CASSLGAGGGPTQYF
TRBJ1-2 | TRBV7-3 | CASSPEGPQFYGYTF
TRBJ2-1 | TRBV5-4 | CASSPGGDRSSYNEQFF
TRBJ2-1 | TRBV29-1 | CSVNQRLVINEQFF
TRBJ2-7 | TRBV5-1 | CASSMGQGGNWQYF
TRBJ2-1 | TRBV7-9 | CASSRWAGGRYNEQFF
TRBJ2-3 | TRBV14 | CASSPNRDREWWDTQYF
TRBJ1-2 | TRBV7-2 | CASSSFGTGADGYTF
TRBJ2-1 | TRBV28 | CASSKPGLAESYNEQFF
TRBJ2-5 | TRBV2 | CASGGSGTGETQYF
TRBJ2-7 | TRBV6-5 | CASRGQVSYEQYF
TRBJ2-1 | TRBV12-5 | CASGPGQGEGEQFF
TRBJ2-5 | TRBV20-1 | CSARIAQTQYF
TRBJ2-7 | TRBV18 | CASSPTDTYEQYF